The source of this T cell receptor (beta chain) is a study of blood T cell repertoires in COVID-19. Profiled with immunoSEQ multiplex PCR; TCRdb holds only in-frame clones, not every one. The data contain 26,000 or so clones, approximately 76% of them singletons. From germline, CDR1 is PRHDT and CDR2 FYEKMQ (reference sequence). The CDR3 loop spans 12 amino acids. V was shortened by 5 bases and J by 7 bases, with 11 bases between the two germline ends. The TCR sequence derives from a man between 65 and 85 years old with acute or convalescent COVID-19. The material sequenced was peripheral blood. The chain uses TRBV13 and TRBJ1-2; D is ambiguous. This CDR3 is CASSIGVGGYTF. In nucleotides, the CDR3 is TGTGCCAGCAGCATCGGAGTCGGTGGCTACACCTTC.